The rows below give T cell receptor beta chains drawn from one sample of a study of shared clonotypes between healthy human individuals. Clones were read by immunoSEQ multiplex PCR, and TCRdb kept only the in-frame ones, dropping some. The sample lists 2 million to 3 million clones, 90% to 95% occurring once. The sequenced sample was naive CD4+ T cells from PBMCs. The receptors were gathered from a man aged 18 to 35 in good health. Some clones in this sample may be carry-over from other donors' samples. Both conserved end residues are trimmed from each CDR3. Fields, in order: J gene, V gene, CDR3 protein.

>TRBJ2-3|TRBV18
ASSPPSPGVSTDTQY
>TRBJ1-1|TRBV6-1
ASRYQTGVNTEAF
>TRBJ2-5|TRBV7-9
ASSWDRYSQETQY
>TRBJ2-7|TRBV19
ASSSDPNREGEQY
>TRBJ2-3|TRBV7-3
ASSLGGTTDTQY
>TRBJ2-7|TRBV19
ASLTRTSGRAEGEQY
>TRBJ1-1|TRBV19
ASSSTPALNTEAF
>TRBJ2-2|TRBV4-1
ASSQGDLRGELF
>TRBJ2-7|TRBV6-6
ASSSRAHEQY
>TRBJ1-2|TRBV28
ASSPAWGPKSRDYGYT
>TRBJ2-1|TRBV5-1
ASSLPSTSATNEQF
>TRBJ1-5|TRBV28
ASSLTTAASQPQH
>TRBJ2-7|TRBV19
ASSARTALPQQY
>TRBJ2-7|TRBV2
ASSDVVGGTRFYEQY
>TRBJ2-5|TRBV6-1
ATIDRYQETQY
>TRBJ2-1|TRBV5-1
ASSWVPSELSYNEQF
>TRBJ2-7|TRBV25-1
ATGRAGAYEQY
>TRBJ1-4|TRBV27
ASSLSRGAGEKLF
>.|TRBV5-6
ASSRQGAWYEQY
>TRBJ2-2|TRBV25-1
ASSGQLNTGELF
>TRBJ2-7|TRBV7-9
ASSPTERESREQY
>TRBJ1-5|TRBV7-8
ASSLGFGGEAYNQPQH
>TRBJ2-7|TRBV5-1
ASSLTGYEQY
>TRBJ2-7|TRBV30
AWRGSGRREQY
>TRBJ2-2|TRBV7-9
ASSDPRNTGELF
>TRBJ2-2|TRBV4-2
ASSARLAGHTGELF
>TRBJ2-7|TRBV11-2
ASSLGQTYEQY
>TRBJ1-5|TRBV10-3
AITVAGGYQPQH
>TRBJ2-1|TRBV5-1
ASRDTYNEQF
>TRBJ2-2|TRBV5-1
ASSFVGGTGELF
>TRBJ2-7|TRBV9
ASSVTGSTYEQY
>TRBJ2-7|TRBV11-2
ASSQIGGGEQY
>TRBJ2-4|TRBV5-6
ASSRRGSGLAKNIQY
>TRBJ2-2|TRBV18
ASSPGQGTNTGELF
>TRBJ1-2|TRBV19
ASSRTGTLNYGYT
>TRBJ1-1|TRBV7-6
ASSRGSSADTEAF
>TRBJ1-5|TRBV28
ASTTQGDWDQPQH
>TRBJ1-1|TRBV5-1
ASSLADRAGNTEAF
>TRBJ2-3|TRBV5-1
ASSLAAGGGPTDTQY
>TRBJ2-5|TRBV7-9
ASSRRETQY
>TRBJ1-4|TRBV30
AWSVLGREKLF
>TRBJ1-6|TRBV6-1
AALDRRYNSPLH
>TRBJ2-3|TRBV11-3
ASSPGGSGATDTQY
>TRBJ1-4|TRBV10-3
AISEYGQTNEKLF
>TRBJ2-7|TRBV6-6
ASTQDDYTYEQY
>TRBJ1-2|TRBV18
ASSPTTLPWQGGGYT
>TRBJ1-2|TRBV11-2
ASSRTSRGTNYGYT
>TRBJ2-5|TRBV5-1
ASSLTSGRPGETQY
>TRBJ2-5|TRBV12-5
ASAPGSSGSWETQY
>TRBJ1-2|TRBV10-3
AISESADPHYSNYGYT